The 4 T cell receptor beta chains below come from one sample, sequenced in a study of shared clonotypes between healthy human individuals. Measured with immunoSEQ multiplex PCR; TCRdb has only the in-frame clones, and not every one. Here the sample spans some 2,000,000 clones, over 85% being singletons. Sequencing used naive CD4+ T cells sorted from blood. Subset defined: CD45RA+ positively selected. Receptors were obtained from a young man in good health.

This clone was observed a few times. The gene calls are TRBV25-1 and TRBJ2-3; D could derive from TRBD1 or TRBD2 (5 bases each). Looked up from germline, CDR1 is MGHDK and CDR2 is SYGVNS. Trimming cost V 5 bases and J 2 bases, with 8 bases left between them. The CDR3 contains 13 residues. CDR3 in amino acids: CASSRDLTDTQYF. The CDR3 coding sequence is TGTGCCAGCAGTAGGGACCTCACAGATACGCAGTATTTT.

The V and J genes are TRBV2 and TRBJ2-5, with 7 bases aligning to TRBD1. The CDR3 has 14 amino acids. V was pared by 6 bases and J by 1 base, with 5 bases of the junction left unmatched. The germline CDR1 and CDR2 sequences are SNHLY and FYNNEI. The CDR3: CASSSGTAQETQYF. CDR3 sequence (DNA): TGTGCCAGCAGCTCCGGGACAGCCCAAGAGACCCAGTACTTC.

V and J are TRBV6-6 and TRBJ2-5; 7 positions match TRBD2. V lost 4 bases and J lost 4; bases outside the gene matches: 9. This CDR3 contains 15 residues. Germline V gene lookup returns CDR1 MNHNY and CDR2 SVGAGI (reference sequence). CDR3 amino acids: CASSSPGGPLETQYF. The CDR3, as DNA: TGTGCCAGCAGTTCACCGGGAGGTCCCTTAGAGACCCAGTACTTC.

About this clone itself: Distinct nucleotide sequences in the sample also encode this CDR3. J is TRBJ2-5 and V is TRBV20-1; D ambiguous. The CDR3 runs to 10 residues. Trimming removed 5 bases from V and 3 bases from J, with 4 bases in between. Germline CDR1 is DFQATT and CDR2 is SNEGSKA (reference sequence). The CDR3 protein is CSARKETQYF. The CDR3 region has the DNA TGCAGTGCTCGCAAAGAGACCCAGTACTTC.